The 15 T cell receptor beta chains in this list originate from one sample, sequenced in a study of blood T cell repertoires in COVID-19. Libraries were prepared by immunoSEQ multiplex PCR; TCRdb keeps only in-frame clonotypes and omits some of them. Among about 240,000 clones listed, around 90% were seen once. The sequenced material came from peripheral blood. The receptors stem from a man between 60 and 75 years old who had recovered from COVID-19.

The chain couples TRBV5-1 to TRBJ2-3; tentatively, D is TRBD2 (5 bases). The CDR3 is made up of 16 amino acids. Germline V gene data show CDR1 as SGHRS and CDR2 as YFSETQ. The germline V and J ends were trimmed by 4 bases and 0 bases, with 15 bases remaining between them. The CDR3 coding sequence is TGCGCCAGCAGCCTGGAAGGCGGGCTTAGCACAGATACGCAGTATTTT. It codes for CASSLEGGLSTDTQYF. Combining the CDR3 with reference TRBV5-1 and TRBJ2-3 gives the whole variable domain KAGVTQTPRYLIKTRGQQVTLSCSPISGHRSVSWYQQTPGQGLQFLFEYFSETQRNKGNFPGRFSGRQFSNSRSEMNVSTLELGDSALYLCASSLEGGLSTDTQYFGPGTRLTVL.

The chain links TRBV3-1 (or the pseudogene TRBV3-2) to TRBJ1-2, with 10 nucleotides matching TRBD1. J lost 3 bases, V lost 0 bases, and 4 bases had no gene match. Germline CDR1 and CDR2: LGHDT and YNNKEL (reference sequence). The CDR3 runs to 16 residues. The CDR3 sequence: CASSQDRQGAYYGYTF. In nucleotides, the CDR3 is TGTGCCAGCAGCCAAGATAGACAGGGGGCCTACTATGGCTACACCTTC.

The genes are TRBV11-2 and TRBJ2-2; TRBD1 might be the D (5 bases). Trimming removed 0 bases at V and 6 bases at J, with 11 bases between. Per germline, CDR1 SGHAT and CDR2 FQNNGV. The CDR3 extends over 15 amino acids. The CDR3 loop is CASSLEDTLSGELFF. Written as DNA, the CDR3 is TGTGCCAGCAGCTTAGAGGACACCCTCTCCGGGGAGCTGTTTTTT. The full variable domain, its missing parts supplied by reference TRBV11-2 and TRBJ2-2, is EAGVAQSPRYKIIEKRQSVAFWCNPISGHATLYWYQQILGQGPKLLIQFQNNGVVDDSQLPKDRFSAERLKGVDSTLKIQPAKLEDSAVYLCASSLEDTLSGELFFGEGSRLTVL.

The chain joins TRBV6-2 or TRBV6-3 to TRBJ2-2, with 8 nucleotides matching TRBD2. CDR3 size: 17 residues. Germline CDR1 is MNHEY and CDR2 is SVGEGT. Trimming cost V 2 bases and J 6 bases; bases outside gene matches: 11. The CDR3 DNA follows: TGTGCCAGCAGTTACATTGCGGGGGGCGCTTGGGCCGGGGAGCTGTTTTTT. Amino acid sequence: CASSYIAGGAWAGELFF.

This clone showed up just once. The chain uses TRBV19 and TRBJ2-1, with 10 bases matching TRBD2. Germline V CDR1 and CDR2: LNHDA, SQIVND (reference sequence). The trim removed 2 bases at V and 8 bases at J, leaving 3 bases unmatched. The CDR3 runs to 14 residues. The CDR3 loop reads CASSITSGVHEQFF. The CDR3 DNA is TGTGCCAGTAGTATAACTAGCGGGGTCCATGAGCAGTTCTTC.

The V gene is TRBV11-2, the J gene TRBJ2-3; maybe TRBD2 (7 bases). Trimming shortened V by 7 bases and J by 4 bases, and 15 bases separated the two germline ends. The length of the CDR3 is 14 residues. Germline assignment: CDR1 SGHAT and CDR2 FQNNGV. CDR3 sequence: CASNLGGGADTQYF. The CDR3 region has the DNA TGTGCCAGCAACCTAGGGGGGGGTGCAGATACGCAGTATTTT.

This chain joins TRBV14 and TRBJ1-2, with 7 bases fitting TRBD1. The CDR3 is 15 residues long. V lost 4 bases to trimming and J lost 4 bases; unmatched junction nucleotides: 9. Germline V gene sequence: CDR1 SGHDN, CDR2 FVKESK. CDR3 DNA sequence: TGTGCCAGCAGCCCCGGGGACAGCAAATTCTATGGCTACACCTTC. The encoded protein is CASSPGDSKFYGYTF. Full variable domain (outside the CDR3, taken from reference TRBV14 and TRBJ1-2): EAGVTQFPSHSVIEKGQTVTLRCDPISGHDNLYWYRRVMGKEIKFLLHFVKESKQDESGMPNNRFLAERTGGTYSTLKVQPAELEDSGVYFCASSPGDSKFYGYTFGSGTRLTVV.

The J gene is TRBJ1-1, the V gene TRBV6-5, with D perhaps matching TRBD1 (6 bases). The CDR3 sequence is 13 residues long. CDR1 and CDR2 from the germline V gene are MNHEY and SVGAGI. V dropped 4 bases and J dropped 4 bases, with 10 bases sitting between them. CDR3 amino acids: CASSFDRRTEAFF. The CDR3 DNA follows: TGTGCCAGCAGTTTTGACAGGCGCACTGAAGCTTTCTTT.

The chain combines TRBV9 with TRBJ1-1; the D is unclear. Per germline, CDR1 SGDLS and CDR2 YYNGEE. The CDR3 has 14 amino acids. V lost 4 bases to trimming and J lost 6 bases, with 16 bases between them. The CDR3: CASSPHRRGPEAFF. In DNA, the CDR3 is TGTGCCAGCAGCCCCCATCGCCGAGGCCCTGAAGCTTTCTTT.

The gene calls are TRBV19 and TRBJ1-2; a possible D gene is TRBD1 (6 bases). The CDR3 length is 13 residues. V shed 6 bases and J shed 7 bases, with 15 bases lying between them. Germline lookup yields CDR1 LNHDA and CDR2 SQIVND (reference sequence). The CDR3 here is CASRIVGASGYTF. The CDR3 DNA is TGTGCCAGTAGAATTGTGGGGGCGAGTGGCTACACCTTC. Together with reference TRBV19 and TRBJ1-2, the CDR3 gives the full variable domain: DGGITQSPKYLFRKEGQNVTLSCEQNLNHDAMYWYRQDPGQGLRLIYYSQIVNDFQKGDIAEGYSVSREKKESFPLTVTSAQKNPTAFYLCASRIVGASGYTFGSGTRLTVV.

This chain uses TRBV7-9 with TRBJ1-2, with D possibly being TRBD1 (6 bases). This CDR3 contains 16 residues. In germline, CDR1 is SEHNR, CDR2 FQNEAQ (reference sequence). V was trimmed by 8 bases and J by 0 bases, leaving 19 bases between them. CDR3 DNA: TGTGCCAGCTCCCAGGGGAACAGGGAAGCTAACTATGGCTACACCTTC. Its protein is CASSQGNREANYGYTF.

The chain combines TRBV27 with TRBJ2-3; 10 nucleotides align to TRBD2. The length of the CDR3 is 19 residues. Germline CDR1 MNHEY, CDR2 SMNVEV (reference sequence). V trimming: 2 bases; J trimming: 0 bases; junction bases outside the gene matches: 11. The CDR3 DNA sequence: TGTGCCAGCAGTTTAAAGCCTAGCGGGGGATACTTTAGCACAGATACGCAGTATTTT. Amino acid sequence: CASSLKPSGGYFSTDTQYF.

This rearrangement joins TRBV5-1 to TRBJ2-7, with 11 positions matching TRBD1. Trimming at V came to 2 bases and at J to 3 bases, leaving 1 base not matched to a gene. The length of the CDR3 is 14 residues. Germline V lookup: CDR1 SGHRS, CDR2 YFSETQ. The CDR3 reads CASSFGTGGYEQYF. CDR3 sequence (DNA): TGCGCCAGCAGCTTCGGGACAGGGGGCTACGAGCAGTACTTC.

This chain uses TRBV6-5 with TRBJ2-2; possible D gene TRBD1, 6 bases. V was trimmed by 6 bases and J by 0 bases, leaving 11 bases between them. The CDR3 is 15 residues long. In germline, CDR1 is MNHEY, CDR2 SVGAGI. CDR3 amino acids: CASRGAQTNTGELFF. Here the CDR3 DNA reads TGTGCCAGCAGGGGGGCCCAGACGAACACCGGGGAGCTGTTTTTT.

V is TRBV10-3 and J is TRBJ1-2, with D possibly matching TRBD1 (5 bases). V lost 0 bases to trimming and J lost 3 bases, with 8 bases between them. The CDR3 consists of 14 residues. Germline CDR1 is ENHRY and CDR2 is SYGVKD. The CDR3 sequence: CAISESGGDYGYTF. DNA for the CDR3: TGTGCCATCAGTGAGTCCGGGGGAGACTATGGCTACACCTTC.